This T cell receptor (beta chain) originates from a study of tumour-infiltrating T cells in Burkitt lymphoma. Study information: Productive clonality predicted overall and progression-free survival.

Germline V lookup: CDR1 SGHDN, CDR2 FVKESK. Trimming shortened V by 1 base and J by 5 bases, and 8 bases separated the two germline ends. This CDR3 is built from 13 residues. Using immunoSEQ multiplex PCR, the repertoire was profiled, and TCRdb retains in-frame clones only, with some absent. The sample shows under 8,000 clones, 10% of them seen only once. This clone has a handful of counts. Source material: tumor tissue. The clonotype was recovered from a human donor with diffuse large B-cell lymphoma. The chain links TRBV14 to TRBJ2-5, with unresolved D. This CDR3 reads CASSQVGKETQYF. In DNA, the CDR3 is TGTGCCAGCAGCCAAGTTGGAAAGGAGACCCAGTACTTC.